The next 17 T cell receptor beta chains were all read from a single sample in a study of PD-1 blockade in classical Hodgkin lymphoma. Sequencing used immunoSEQ multiplex PCR; TCRdb keeps in-frame clones, though not all of them. The sample carries tens of thousands of clones, around nine tenths recorded once. Every single patient, without exception, relapsed after autologous stem cell transplantation, and brentuximab vedotin exposure varied. Source: peripheral blood mononuclear cells (PBMCs), taken at baseline. The receptors were gathered from a human donor with classical Hodgkin lymphoma.

This chain uses TRBV6-1 with TRBJ2-4, with a tentative D call TRBD1 (5 bases). The CDR3 spans 16 residues. Trimming took off 0 bases at V and 1 base at J, with 10 bases between the two ends. In germline, CDR1 is MNHNS, CDR2 SASEGT. The CDR3 DNA reads TGTGCCAGCAGTGAAGCGGAGTGGGGCGCCAAAAACATTCAGTACTTC. Amino acid sequence: CASSEAEWGAKNIQYF.

The V gene is TRBV19, the J gene TRBJ1-5; D is undetermined. The CDR3 extends over 15 amino acids. V was pared by 0 bases and J by 0 bases, with 6 bases between. From germline, CDR1 is LNHDA and CDR2 SQIVND (reference sequence). CDR3 amino acids: CASSIDFRSNQPQHF. Written as DNA, the CDR3 is TGTGCCAGTAGTATAGATTTTCGTAGCAATCAGCCCCAGCATTTT.

This clone showed up just a few times. The chain carries TRBV6-5 and TRBJ2-3; D not resolved. The CDR3 contains 14 residues. V lost 5 bases, J lost 2 bases, and 11 bases lay in between. Germline values: CDR1 MNHEY, CDR2 SVGAGI. The CDR3 nucleotides read TGTGCCAGCAGTAGTTGGCCCCCCACAGATACGCAGTATTTT. This codes for CASSSWPPTDTQYF.

This chain joins TRBV15 and TRBJ1-1, with 9 nucleotides matching TRBD1. Germline CDR1 and CDR2: LNHNV and YYDKDF (reference sequence). V shed 5 bases, J shed 3 bases, and the junction held 7 bases outside the gene matches. The CDR3 is 15 residues long. CDR3 loop: CATSRNRGRDTEAFF. The CDR3 DNA is TGTGCCACCAGCCGAAACAGGGGGCGGGACACTGAAGCTTTCTTT.

CDR3 loop: CASSVPGNTEAFF. The CDR3 DNA is TGTGCCAGCAGTGTTCCGGGGAACACTGAAGCTTTCTTT. The chain links TRBV6-1 to TRBJ1-1; D is unresolved. Germline V CDR1 and CDR2: MNHNS, SASEGT. The V end was cut by 4 bases, the J end by 1 base, with 7 bases between. This CDR3 is built from 13 residues.

V and J are TRBV9 and TRBJ1-6; TRBD1 matches at 9 bases. V lost 0 bases to trimming and J lost 14 bases; unmatched junction nucleotides: 6. This CDR3 is 14 amino acids long. Germline V gives CDR1 SGDLS, CDR2 YYNGEE. Written as DNA, the CDR3 is TGTGCCAGCAGCGTAGGGACAGGGGATGAGGCCCTCCACTTT. This codes for CASSVGTGDEALHF.

V gene TRBV5-4 combines with J gene TRBJ2-5; maybe TRBD1 (6 bases). Gene TRBJ2-7 matches the end of the DNA better, so the J call may be wrong. Looked up from germline, CDR1 is SGHNT and CDR2 is YYREEE (reference sequence). This CDR3 is 14 amino acids long. CDR3: CASSLDRDTYEQYF. CDR3 in DNA: TGTGCCAGCAGCTTGGATAGGGACACCTACGAGCAGTACTTC.

The V gene is TRBV5-4, the J gene TRBJ2-3; D is ambiguous. Germline lookup yields CDR1 SGHNT and CDR2 YYREEE (reference sequence). V gave up 0 bases and J gave up 2 bases, with 10 bases separating them. CDR3 length: 15 residues. CDR3 coding DNA: TGTGCCAGCAGCTTGGGCGTGGGCCTCACAGATACGCAGTATTTT. This translates into CASSLGVGLTDTQYF.

This clone is a singleton in its sample. The chain combines TRBV28 with TRBJ2-7; D call uncertain. The germline V gene encodes CDR1 MDHEN and CDR2 SYDVKM. Trimming shortened V by 4 bases and J by 0 bases, and 13 bases separated the two germline ends. The CDR3 has 15 amino acids. The CDR3 here is CASSYVPISSYEQYF. CDR3 sequence (DNA): TGTGCCAGCAGTTACGTCCCAATTTCCTCCTACGAGCAGTACTTC.

The chain carries TRBV28 and TRBJ1-2, with TRBD1 as a possible D gene (6 bases). This CDR3 is 17 amino acids long. The germline V gene has CDR1 MDHEN and CDR2 SYDVKM. Deletions cut 8 bases from V and 1 base from J, with 23 bases between. The CDR3 DNA reads TGTGCCAGCGTGCTTAAATGGGGGCCCCAGGGTAACTATGGCTACACCTTC. Its protein product is CASVLKWGPQGNYGYTF.

A note on this clone: One junction end disagrees with the germline gene, perhaps due to a read error. CDR3 residues: CASSSLSGSGWHF. Here the CDR3 DNA reads TGCGCCAGCAGCTCCCTCTCCGGAAGTGGATGGCACTTC. The chain recombines TRBV5-1 with TRBJ2-7; D is uncertain. CDR1 and CDR2 from the germline V gene are SGHRS and YFSETQ. The CDR3 extends over 13 amino acids.

The chain joins TRBV5-4 to TRBJ2-7; D is possibly TRBD1 (7 bases). The CDR3 is 18 residues long. V was pared by 2 bases and J by 3 bases, with 24 bases between. CDR1 and CDR2 (germline): SGHNT, YYREEE (reference sequence). The CDR3 region is CASSLDPGQILSGYEQYF. In DNA, the CDR3 is TGTGCCAGCAGCTTAGATCCGGGACAGATCCTTAGCGGCTACGAGCAGTACTTC.

The CDR3 DNA is TGTGCCAGCAGCCTTGGGACAGCGGGTTCCGGCACAGATACGCAGTATTTT. This gives the protein CASSLGTAGSGTDTQYF. The rearrangement joins TRBV7-2 to TRBJ2-3; weak D call: TRBD1 (7 bases). The CDR3 length is 17 residues. Germline values: CDR1 SGHTA, CDR2 FQGNSA. V was clipped by 5 bases and J by 1 base, with 19 bases between them.

This chain links TRBV6-5 with TRBJ2-7, with no clear D. Germline V gene sequence: CDR1 MNHEY, CDR2 SVGAGI. This CDR3 has 11 amino acids. Between the trimmed V and J ends, which lost 5 bases and 4 bases, there was a span of 6 bases. The CDR3 region is CASSQNYEQYF. The DNA for the CDR3 is TGTGCCAGCAGTCAAAATTACGAGCAGTACTTC.

The gene calls are TRBV2 and TRBJ1-5; TRBD1 agrees at 7 bases. V lost 7 bases and J lost 6; bases outside the gene matches: 6. The CDR3 is 13 amino acids. Germline V gives CDR1 SNHLY, CDR2 FYNNEI. The CDR3 coding sequence is TGTGCCAGCAAAGCAGGGGGAGGTCAGCCCCAGCATTTT. Residues: CASKAGGGQPQHF.

As to this clone: Distinct nucleotide sequences in the sample also encode this CDR3. The chain recombines TRBV7-8 with TRBJ2-7, with TRBD1 matching over 8 bases. Unmatched junction bases numbered 8, after V lost 4 bases and J lost 3 bases. From germline, CDR1 is SGHVS and CDR2 FQNEAQ. This CDR3 has 15 amino acids. The CDR3 is CASSSGTGKFYEQYF. As DNA, the CDR3 is TGTGCCAGCAGCTCCGGGACAGGAAAATTCTACGAGCAGTACTTC.

This rearrangement joins TRBV11-2 to TRBJ1-1, with D tentatively TRBD1 (6 bases). Germline values: CDR1 SGHAT, CDR2 FQNNGV. The CDR3 extends over 12 amino acids. The V gene lost 5 bases and the J gene lost 11 bases, with 15 bases spanning the gap. For the CDR3, the DNA is TGTGCCAGCAGCCAGCCGGGACAACGGGCTTTCTTT. This gives the protein CASSQPGQRAFF. Based on the CDR3 plus reference TRBV11-2 and TRBJ1-1, the full variable domain is EAGVAQSPRYKIIEKRQSVAFWCNPISGHATLYWYQQILGQGPKLLIQFQNNGVVDDSQLPKDRFSAERLKGVDSTLKIQPAKLEDSAVYLCASSQPGQRAFFGQGTRLTVV.